This TCR beta chain stems from a study of graft-versus-host responses after intestinal transplantation. This clone was observed a few times. Its antigen is still unknown. Measured with immunoSEQ multiplex PCR; TCRdb has only the in-frame clones, and not every one. The profile covers around 90,000 clones, with 92% appearing a single time and 0.069% taken by the ten largest. The V segment lost 7 bases and the J segment 7 bases; nucleotides outside the gene matches: 13. The CDR3 runs to 16 residues. Germline CDR1 reads MGHRA; CDR2 reads YSYEKL. The V gene is TRBV4-1, the J gene TRBJ2-2; 9 bases are shared with TRBD1. The sequence came from a human donor who was the organ donor for an intestinal transplant. The source was unstimulated CD8+ T cells sorted from spleen or lymph node cells, collected before transplant. The CDR3 protein is CASNRGQGALSGELFF. As DNA, the CDR3 is TGCGCCAGCAACAGGGGGCAGGGGGCTTTAAGCGGGGAGCTGTTTTTT.